This T cell receptor beta chain was captured in a study of beta chain features in type 1 diabetes. The overall study: Patients were similar to healthy donors in age and gender (as well as in cell yields). Findings of the study overall: All four CD4+ subsets of Type 1 diabetes patients contained TCRB CDR3s that were moderately but significantly shorter.

This clone was detected a few times. Its antigen is not identified. V shed 2 bases and J 1 base; nucleotides not matched to a gene: 7. The CDR3 extends over 16 amino acids. Germline V CDR1 and CDR2: SGHNT, YYREEE (reference sequence). What was sequenced were expressed TCRB transcripts, since all of the isolated RNA had been reverse transcribed. TCRdb's table, derived via immunoSEQ multiplex PCR, lists solely in-frame clones and lacks some. The profile shows under 400,000 clones, roughly 13% of them singletons. This rearrangement joins TRBV5-4 to TRBJ2-3; TRBD2 aligns across 7 bases. The TCR was taken from a man aged 18 to 29 in good health. Sequencing was done on a sample of naive CD4+ T cells from blood. The CDR3 here is CASSLGAGSRTDTQYF. The DNA for the CDR3 is TGTGCCAGCAGCTTAGGAGCGGGGTCACGCACAGATACGCAGTATTTT.